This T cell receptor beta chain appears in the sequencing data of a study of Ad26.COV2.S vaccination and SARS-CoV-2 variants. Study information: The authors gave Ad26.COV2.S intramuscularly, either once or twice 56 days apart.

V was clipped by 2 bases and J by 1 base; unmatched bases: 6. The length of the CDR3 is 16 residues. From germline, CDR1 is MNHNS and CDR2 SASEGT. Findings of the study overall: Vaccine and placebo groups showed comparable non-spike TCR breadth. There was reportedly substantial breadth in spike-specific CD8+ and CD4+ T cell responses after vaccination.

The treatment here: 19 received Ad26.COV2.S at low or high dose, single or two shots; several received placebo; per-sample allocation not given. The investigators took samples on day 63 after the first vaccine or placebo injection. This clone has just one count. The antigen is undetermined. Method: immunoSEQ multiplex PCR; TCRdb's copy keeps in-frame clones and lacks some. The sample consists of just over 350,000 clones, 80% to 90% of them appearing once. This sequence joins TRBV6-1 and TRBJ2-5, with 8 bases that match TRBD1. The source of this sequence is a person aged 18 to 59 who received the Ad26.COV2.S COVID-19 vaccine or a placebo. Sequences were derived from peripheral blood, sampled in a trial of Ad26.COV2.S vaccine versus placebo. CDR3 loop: CASSELVGTGQETQYF. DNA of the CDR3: TGTGCCAGCAGTGAACTTGTCGGGACAGGCCAAGAGACCCAGTACTTC.